What follows are 27 T cell receptor beta chains derived from one specimen sequenced in a study of blood T cell repertoires in COVID-19. Clones were sequenced by immunoSEQ multiplex PCR, and TCRdb holds only the in-frame ones, with some missing. The sample shows fewer than 50,000 clones, about 83% of them seen only once. Material: peripheral blood. Receptor source: an elderly woman with active or convalescent COVID-19.

The CDR3 sequence is CSASGSGGNEQFF. DNA for the CDR3: TGCAGTGCTAGTGGTAGCGGGGGGAATGAGCAGTTCTTC. The chain uses TRBV20-1 and TRBJ2-1, with 10 bases that match TRBD2. Trimming cost V 3 bases and J 7 bases; bases outside gene matches: 3. The CDR3 contains 13 residues. Per the germline V gene, CDR1 is DFQATT and CDR2 is SNEGSKA (reference sequence).

This chain links TRBV24-1 with TRBJ1-2; 7 bases agree with TRBD1. After removal of 4 bases from V and 4 bases from J, the junction contained 5 bases not matched to a gene. Looked up from germline, CDR1 is KGHDR and CDR2 is SFDVKD. The CDR3 is 14 residues long. The DNA for the CDR3 is TGTGCCACCAGTGACCAGGGACAGCTCTATGGCTACACCTTC. Translating gives CATSDQGQLYGYTF.

The J gene is TRBJ2-3, the V gene TRBV18; 14 bases match TRBD2. V trimming: 1 base; J trimming: 5 bases; junction bases outside the gene matches: 2. This CDR3 spans 16 amino acids. Germline V gives CDR1 KGHSH, CDR2 LQKENI. The CDR3 loop reads CASSPRGLAGGDTQYF. The CDR3 DNA reads TGTGCCAGCTCACCACGAGGACTAGCGGGAGGAGATACGCAGTATTTT.

The chain is built from TRBV7-2 and TRBJ2-1, with D unclear. This CDR3 is built from 16 residues. Per the germline V gene, CDR1 is SGHTA and CDR2 is FQGNSA. V dropped 1 base and J dropped 0 bases, with 10 bases sitting between them. This chain's CDR3 is CASSLVHVSSYNEQFF. CDR3 in DNA: TGTGCCAGCAGCTTAGTCCACGTTAGCTCCTACAATGAGCAGTTCTTC.

CDR3 protein: CASSEGQGVPFSGNTIYF. For the CDR3, the DNA is TGTGCCAGCAGTGAAGGACAGGGGGTCCCTTTCTCTGGAAACACCATATATTTT. The rearrangement links TRBV2 to TRBJ1-3, with 9 nucleotides matching TRBD1. Germline V gene lookup returns CDR1 SNHLY and CDR2 FYNNEI. There are 18 residues in the CDR3. The V gene end was trimmed by 1 base and the J gene end by 0 bases; junction bases not matched to a gene: 7.

This sequence joins TRBV5-1 and TRBJ1-2; 8 positions match TRBD1. The CDR3 length is 15 residues. CDR1 is SGHRS and CDR2 is YFSETQ in the germline V gene. After removal of 4 bases from V and 6 bases from J, the junction contained 11 bases not matched to a gene. CDR3 loop: CASSPQTGAKDGYTF. The CDR3 DNA is TGCGCCAGCAGCCCCCAGACAGGGGCGAAGGATGGCTACACCTTC.

The chain carries TRBV28 and TRBJ1-5, with 8 bases that match TRBD1. The CDR3 is made up of 13 amino acids. V dropped 8 bases and J dropped 7; count of bases not matched to a gene: 7. In germline, CDR1 is MDHEN, CDR2 SYDVKM. This CDR3 is CASRRQGRQPQHF. The CDR3 region has the DNA TGTGCCAGCCGGCGACAGGGGAGACAGCCCCAGCATTTT.

The J gene is TRBJ2-7, the V gene TRBV7-9, with TRBD1 as a possible D gene (5 bases). The CDR3 sequence is 16 residues long. V was trimmed by 4 bases and J by 3 bases, leaving 19 bases between them. CDR1 and CDR2 from the germline V gene are SEHNR and FQNEAQ (reference sequence). CDR3 region: CASSSTGAREFYEQYF. The CDR3 nucleotides read TGTGCCAGCAGCTCCACTGGGGCCAGGGAATTCTACGAGCAGTACTTC.

This chain joins TRBV7-2 and TRBJ1-1; the D gene is possibly TRBD1 (5 bases). The germline V gene encodes CDR1 SGHTA and CDR2 FQGNSA. The CDR3 contains 14 residues. Trimming removed 8 bases at V and 0 bases at J, with 13 bases between. Here the CDR3 reads CASGPQGLNTEAFF. The CDR3 nucleotides are TGTGCCAGCGGGCCCCAGGGATTGAACACTGAAGCTTTCTTT.

This chain joins TRBV10-2 and TRBJ1-5, with 8 bases fitting TRBD1. The germline V gene has CDR1 WSHSY and CDR2 SAAADI. This CDR3 contains 15 residues. V lost 6 bases and J lost 4; bases outside the gene matches: 8. As DNA, the CDR3 is TGCGCCAGCAGGGAACCCGGGACAGGTAATCAGCCCCAGCATTTT. It specifies CASREPGTGNQPQHF.

This clone was seen once. The chain has TRBV2 and TRBJ2-1, with D unclear. Trimming cost V 6 bases and J 7 bases, with 7 bases left between them. The CDR3 is made up of 11 amino acids. Germline V CDR1 and CDR2: SNHLY, FYNNEI. The DNA of the CDR3 is TGTGCCAGCAGCGCTAGTAATGAGCAGTTCTTC. Its protein product is CASSASNEQFF. The full variable domain, rest sourced from reference TRBV2 and TRBJ2-1, is EPEVTQTPSHQVTQMGQEVILRCVPISNHLYFYWYRQILGQKVEFLVSFYNNEISEKSEIFDDQFSVERPDGSNFTLKIRSTKLEDSAMYFCASSASNEQFFGPGTRLTVL.

This rearrangement joins TRBV7-2 to TRBJ2-3; D not resolved. Trimming removed 1 base from V and 5 bases from J, with 13 bases in between. CDR3 length: 15 amino acids. CDR1 SGHTA and CDR2 FQGNSA come from the germline V gene. For the CDR3, the DNA is TGTGCCAGCAGCTTAGTCAGGTTATCAGGAGATACGCAGTATTTT. It is translated as CASSLVRLSGDTQYF.

The rearrangement uses TRBV13 and TRBJ2-6; 9 bases agree with TRBD1. Trimming removed 5 bases from V and 0 bases from J; junction bases left unmatched: 11. The CDR3 totals 19 residues. Germline CDR1 is PRHDT and CDR2 is FYEKMQ (reference sequence). The CDR3 loop is CASSIQSGQGSSGANVLTF. The CDR3 DNA follows: TGTGCCAGCAGCATCCAATCGGGACAGGGCAGCTCTGGGGCCAACGTCCTGACTTTC.

The genes are TRBV10-3 and TRBJ1-1, with D possibly being TRBD1 (6 bases). Trimming cost V 7 bases and J 3 bases, with 9 bases left between them. The CDR3 consists of 12 residues. Germline CDR1 ENHRY, CDR2 SYGVKD. The chain's CDR3 is CAIKAGDTEAFF. The CDR3, as DNA: TGTGCCATCAAGGCAGGGGACACTGAAGCTTTCTTT.

Worth noting for this clone: The same CDR3 also results from other DNA sequences found in this sample. J is TRBJ1-4 and V is TRBV28; TRBD1 aligns across 7 bases. Germline V gene data show CDR1 as MDHEN and CDR2 as SYDVKM. CDR3 length: 13 residues. V gave up 5 bases and J gave up 8 bases; unmatched junction bases: 5. This CDR3 is CASSGGGGEKLFF. The CDR3, as DNA: TGTGCCAGCAGTGGAGGGGGCGGCGAAAAACTGTTTTTT.

The rearrangement uses TRBV19 and TRBJ1-4, with D uncertain. Per germline, CDR1 LNHDA and CDR2 SQIVND (reference sequence). The CDR3 totals 15 residues. V lost 3 bases to trimming and J lost 4 bases, with 12 bases between them. The CDR3 sequence: CASSISGRSNEKLFF. CDR3 coding DNA: TGTGCCAGTAGTATCTCTGGCCGGAGTAATGAAAAACTGTTTTTT.

The chain is built from TRBV28 and TRBJ1-6; 11 positions agree with TRBD1. Unmatched junction bases numbered 7, after V lost 6 bases and J lost 9 bases. This CDR3 comprises 15 residues. CDR1 MDHEN and CDR2 SYDVKM come from the germline V gene. The CDR3 is CASSTAGTGGSPLHF. In nucleotides, the CDR3 is TGTGCCAGCAGCACAGCCGGGACAGGGGGTTCACCCCTCCACTTT.

This chain links TRBV7-2 with TRBJ2-7, with D unresolved. Trimming cost V 4 bases and J 2 bases, with 12 bases left between them. The CDR3 is 14 residues long. Germline V gene data show CDR1 as SGHTA and CDR2 as FQGNSA. DNA of the CDR3: TGTGCCAGCAGCTCGAAGACTCCTACCTACGAGCAGTACTTC. Its translation is CASSSKTPTYEQYF.

This clone was picked up a small number of times. The chain links TRBV28 to TRBJ1-2; perhaps TRBD1 as D (6 bases). In germline, CDR1 is MDHEN, CDR2 SYDVKM. The germline V and J ends were trimmed by 7 bases and 8 bases, with 20 bases remaining between them. The CDR3 consists of 14 residues. CDR3 loop: CASISSGTRNGYTF. CDR3 sequence (DNA): TGTGCCAGCATCTCCTCCGGGACAAGGAACGGCTACACCTTC.

The chain combines TRBV7-6 with TRBJ2-1; TRBD2 might be the D (6 bases). CDR1 and CDR2 from the germline V gene are SGHVS and FNYEAQ. Trimming took off 5 bases at V and 4 bases at J, with 12 bases between the two ends. The CDR3 is 14 amino acids. For the CDR3, the DNA is TGTGCCAGCAGCACCCGGGACTGGTACAATGAGCAGTTCTTC. Protein product: CASSTRDWYNEQFF.

V and J are TRBV7-9 and TRBJ1-2, with D perhaps matching TRBD1 (6 bases). Germline V CDR1 and CDR2: SEHNR, FQNEAQ (reference sequence). This CDR3 has 16 amino acids. Trimming stripped 1 base from V and 0 bases from J, with 12 bases between. The CDR3 DNA reads as TGTGCCAGCAGCTTAGTTCGGACAGCTTCTAACTATGGCTACACCTTC. Its translation: CASSLVRTASNYGYTF. Supplemented by reference TRBV7-9 and TRBJ1-2, the full variable domain reads DTGVSQNPRHKITKRGQNVTFRCDPISEHNRLYWYRQTLGQGPEFLTYFQNEAQLEKSRLLSDRFSAERPKGSFSTLEIQRTEQGDSAMYLCASSLVRTASNYGYTFGSGTRLTVV.

The chain combines TRBV6-5 with TRBJ1-1; TRBD1 matches at 10 bases. Trimming cost V 0 bases and J 5 bases; bases outside gene matches: 3. Germline lookup yields CDR1 MNHEY and CDR2 SVGAGI. This CDR3 is 15 amino acids long. The CDR3 DNA reads TGTGCCAGCAGTTACTCTTTGGGACAGGGGACTGAAGCTTTCTTT. This gives the protein CASSYSLGQGTEAFF.

The chain employs TRBV7-2 and TRBJ2-2; D might be TRBD2 (5 bases). V dropped 5 bases and J dropped 0 bases, with 16 bases sitting between them. CDR1 is SGHTA and CDR2 is FQGNSA in the germline V gene. The length of the CDR3 is 17 residues. The CDR3, as DNA: TGTGCCAGCAGCACCACGAGGGTTCTCTCGAACACCGGGGAGCTGTTTTTT. Protein: CASSTTRVLSNTGELFF.

The CDR3 protein is CASAVQGEDEQYF. CDR3 bases: TGTGCCAGCGCGGTACAGGGAGAAGACGAGCAGTACTTC. V is TRBV6-5 and J is TRBJ2-7; D might be TRBD1 (6 bases). The germline V and J ends were trimmed by 8 bases and 5 bases, with 16 bases remaining between them. Germline values: CDR1 MNHEY, CDR2 SVGAGI. The CDR3 covers 13 residues.

This clone was counted once. V usage is TRBV28 and J usage is TRBJ2-2, with D perhaps TRBD1 (5 bases). Germline CDR1 is MDHEN and CDR2 is SYDVKM. The CDR3 has 15 residues. Trimming cost V 3 bases and J 4 bases, with 12 bases left between them. This chain's CDR3 is CASSFSRVGTGELFF. The CDR3 nucleotides are TGTGCCAGCAGTTTTTCCAGGGTTGGCACCGGGGAGCTGTTTTTT.

The chain uses TRBV5-6 and TRBJ1-1; TRBD1 matches at 7 bases. CDR3 size: 15 residues. The J segment lost 1 base and the V segment lost 4 bases, leaving 7 bases of the junction unmatched. From germline, CDR1 is SGHDT and CDR2 YYEEEE. CDR3 residues: CASSGGTAWNTEAFF. In DNA, the CDR3 is TGTGCCAGCAGCGGAGGGACAGCCTGGAACACTGAAGCTTTCTTT. The full variable domain, its missing parts supplied by reference TRBV5-6 and TRBJ1-1, is DAGVTQSPTHLIKTRGQQVTLRCSPKSGHDTVSWYQQALGQGPQFIFQYYEEEERQRGNFPDRFSGHQFPNYSSELNVNALLLGDSALYLCASSGGTAWNTEAFFGQGTRLTVV.

The J gene is TRBJ2-1, the V gene TRBV6-5; 10 bases fit TRBD2. Unmatched junction bases numbered 5, after V lost 6 bases and J lost 6 bases. The CDR3 runs to 14 residues. Germline V CDR1 and CDR2: MNHEY, SVGAGI. The CDR3 coding sequence is TGTGCCAGCAGAGCGGGAGGGCCCCTCAATGAGCAGTTCTTC. This codes for CASRAGGPLNEQFF.